This T cell receptor (beta chain) derives from a study of T cell responses to AZD1222 COVID-19 vaccine. Looking at the study overall: Pooling covered second doses at about 4 or about 12 weeks. Findings and limits, study-wide: Only a handful of individuals given AZD1222 were seropositive at baseline. Donors in the cohort were predominantly white British and more often female, and clonal diversity was possibly underestimated.

As for this clone: The antigen is unknown.

Repertoires were generated with immunoSEQ multiplex PCR, while TCRdb's copy carries only in-frame clones and drops some. This sample yields roughly 110,000 clones, of which approximately 84% are seen a single time; about 9.5% belongs to the top ten. Germline assignment: CDR1 SGHAT and CDR2 FQNNGV. Trimming removed 5 bases from V and 6 bases from J; junction bases left unmatched: 6. The CDR3 sequence is 15 residues long. The TCR originated in an adult in good health. The starting material was peripheral blood, obtained on day 0 of AZD1222 vaccination. V is TRBV11-2 and J is TRBJ1-4, with 10 bases lining up with TRBD1. CDR3 bases: TGTGCCAGCAGCGTGACAGGGGGCGCGTATGAAAAACTGTTTTTT. This sequence encodes CASSVTGGAYEKLFF.